The source of this TCR beta chain is a study of blood T cells in healthy people across ages. Samples each had at least 5 micrograms of total RNA extracted. Next came a second PCR, run for about 7 to 12 cycles, which used a sample-barcoded 5' primer along with a J-beta primer mix. Researchers report that a template-switch adaptor with 12 random nucleotides tagged each cDNA molecule. Samples each returned at least 3 million CDR3-containing paired-end reads. From the 5' RACE reads, TCRdb called clonotypes with MiXCR, one entry per CDR3 protein. The sample lists 1.5 million to 2 million distinct CDR3 sequences, roughly 43% occurring once. The receptor was derived from a human donor in good health. The sample comprised blood.

The CDR3 bases are TGTGCCAGCAGCCGTGCAACTGGACATGTCTCCACTGAAGCTTTCTTT. This gives the protein CASSRATGHVSTEAFF. The chain has TRBV5-5 and TRBJ1-1; D might be TRBD1 (5 bases). This CDR3 is built from 16 residues. Per the germline V gene, CDR1 is SGHKS and CDR2 is YYEKEE (reference sequence). V gave up 4 bases and J gave up 4 bases, with 20 bases separating them.